These 22 T cell receptor beta chains share one sample of origin, sequenced in a study of blood T cells in healthy people across ages. The second PCR ran 7 to 11 cycles with a sample-barcoded 5' primer and J-beta primers. In TCRdb, the 5' RACE reads were re-called with MiXCR into one record per CDR3 protein. The table has 1.5 million to 2 million distinct CDR3 sequences, roughly 27% seen once. Input material: blood. Receptors originate from a woman aged 30 to 39 in good health.

This clonotype has at least ten counts. This chain connects TRBV4-1 to TRBJ2-1; 8 bases are a match to TRBD1. This CDR3 has 16 residues. Germline V gene sequence: CDR1 MGHRA, CDR2 YSYEKL. Trimming at V came to 0 bases and at J to 6 bases, leaving 7 bases not matched to a gene. The DNA for the CDR3 is TGCGCCAGCAGCCAAGATGGGACAGGCTGGACCAATGAGCAGTTCTTC. Encoded protein: CASSQDGTGWTNEQFF.

The chain combines TRBV28 with TRBJ2-2, with 9 bases that match TRBD1. Per germline, CDR1 MDHEN and CDR2 SYDVKM. The CDR3 spans 17 residues. The ends lost 5 bases at V and 8 bases at J; junction bases unmatched: 15. The CDR3 reads CASSPRGQGDIMGELFF. Here the CDR3 DNA reads TGTGCCAGCAGTCCCAGGGGACAGGGTGACATTATGGGGGAGCTGTTTTTT.

Comments on this clonotype: A much larger clone differs from this one at a single base, so this may be a read error. This chain links TRBV12-3 or TRBV12-4 with TRBJ1-1; D not resolved. CDR3 length equals 15 residues. V was clipped by 2 bases and J by 3 bases, with 13 bases between them. As DNA, the CDR3 is TGTGCCAGCAGTTTAAGAGAGCGGGTGGACACTGAAGCTTTCTTT. Amino acids: CASSLRERVDTEAFF.

This clonotype showed up just a few times. The V and J genes are TRBV5-1 and TRBJ2-5, with TRBD2 matching 9 bases. CDR1 is SGHRS and CDR2 is YFSETQ in the germline V gene. The CDR3 runs to 16 residues. The V and J ends lost 2 bases and 1 base, in that order; junction bases with no gene match: 6. The CDR3 coding sequence is TGCGCCAGCAGCTTCTCTAGCGGGGTGGGCCAAGAGACCCAGTACTTC. Translated: CASSFSSGVGQETQYF.

This clonotype was counted ten times or more. The V call is TRBV15, the J call TRBJ2-5; no firm D call. Trimming stripped 0 bases from V and 4 bases from J, with 12 bases between. The CDR3 totals 15 residues. Germline assignment: CDR1 LNHNV and CDR2 YYDKDF (reference sequence). The CDR3 protein is CATSRDPGPTETQYF. The CDR3 nucleotides are TGTGCCACCAGCAGAGATCCCGGACCCACAGAGACCCAGTACTTC.

CDR3 in DNA: TGTGCCAGCATTCCCACGCTAGCGGGAGGGTCCAAAAACATTCAGTACTTC. Its translation is CASIPTLAGGSKNIQYF. The chain recombines TRBV27 with TRBJ2-4; 12 nucleotides match TRBD2. Germline CDR1 reads MNHEY; CDR2 reads SMNVEV (reference sequence). The CDR3 is 17 residues long. V dropped 7 bases and J dropped 2; count of bases not matched to a gene: 9.

The CDR3 here is CASSQSGSSGGPRETQYF. DNA for the CDR3: TGCGCCAGCAGCCAATCGGGCAGCTCGGGGGGTCCGAGAGAGACCCAGTACTTC. The rearrangement joins TRBV4-1 to TRBJ2-5, with 7 bases lining up with TRBD2. The germline V gene encodes CDR1 MGHRA and CDR2 YSYEKL. The CDR3 covers 18 residues. After removal of 2 bases from V and 4 bases from J, the junction contained 16 bases not matched to a gene.

In this sample, this clonotype turned up a few times. A junction boundary mismatches the germline segment, possibly from a read error. The rearrangement links TRBV2 to TRBJ2-4; D is unclear. The J call may be incorrect, as the DNA end agrees better with TRBJ2-7. Germline lookup yields CDR1 SNHLY and CDR2 FYNNEI. CDR3 length: 11 residues. In nucleotides, the CDR3 is TGTACCAGCACCTGGGGATTCGAGCAGTACTTC. It codes for CTSTWGFEQYF.

This chain connects TRBV4-3 to TRBJ2-3; the match to TRBD1 covers 8 bases. Trimming cost V 2 bases and J 4 bases; bases outside gene matches: 8. CDR3 length: 16 amino acids. Germline V lookup: CDR1 LGHNA, CDR2 YSLEER. CDR3 bases: TGCGCCAGCAGCCAACGTACAGGGGGTATCTCAGATACGCAGTATTTT. Amino acids: CASSQRTGGISDTQYF.

This sequence joins TRBV28 and TRBJ1-1, with D possibly TRBD1 on 6 matching bases. The CDR3 runs to 12 residues. Germline V gene data show CDR1 as MDHEN and CDR2 as SYDVKM. V gave up 5 bases and J gave up 11 bases, with 15 bases separating them. CDR3 in amino acids: CASSVNRARAFF. The DNA of the CDR3 is TGTGCCAGCAGTGTGAACAGGGCGAGGGCTTTCTTT.

CDR3 protein: CSVEFEGAIMDYGYTF. The CDR3 region has the DNA TGCAGCGTTGAATTTGAGGGGGCGATCATGGATTATGGCTACACCTTC. The V call is TRBV29-1, the J call TRBJ1-2, with 7 bases matching TRBD1. The CDR3 is 16 amino acids. With V trimmed by 2 bases and J by 5 bases, 14 bases remained unmatched. From germline, CDR1 is SQVTM and CDR2 ANQGSEA.

V is TRBV5-6 and J is TRBJ2-1; D is unresolved. The J call may be in error: the DNA end matches TRBJ2-7 better. The CDR3 has 14 amino acids. Germline CDR1 is SGHDT and CDR2 is YYEEEE. The CDR3 loop reads CASSLVQEYNEQYF. The CDR3 DNA reads TGTGCCAGCAGCTTGGTCCAGGAGTACAATGAGCAGTACTTC.

This clonotype was observed at least ten times. V usage is TRBV10-1 and J usage is TRBJ2-7, with D maybe TRBD1 (5 bases). The V gene lost 0 bases and the J gene lost 2 bases, with 11 bases spanning the gap. Germline V CDR1 and CDR2: WNHNN, SYGVQD (reference sequence). The CDR3 has 15 amino acids. In nucleotides, the CDR3 is TGCGCCAGCAGTGAGTCAAAGGGGAATGCCTACGAGCAGTACTTC. Its protein is CASSESKGNAYEQYF.

This clonotype occurred a few times. The chain has TRBV27 and TRBJ2-5, with 10 bases matching TRBD2. Germline V gene sequence: CDR1 MNHEY, CDR2 SMNVEV (reference sequence). The CDR3 is 18 residues long. The ends lost 2 bases at V and 0 bases at J; junction bases unmatched: 9. The CDR3 loop reads CASSLLGWTSGHQETQYF. As DNA, the CDR3 is TGTGCCAGCAGTTTACTGGGATGGACTAGCGGACACCAAGAGACCCAGTACTTC.

V gene TRBV12-3 or TRBV12-4 combines with J gene TRBJ2-7; 8 bases line up with TRBD2. The V gene end was trimmed by 6 bases and the J gene end by 0 bases; junction bases not matched to a gene: 4. This CDR3 region has 14 residues. CDR3 in DNA: TGTGCCAGCAGACGGGGGGGGCCCTCCTACGAGCAGTACTTC. This translates into CASRRGGPSYEQYF.

The chain couples TRBV19 to TRBJ1-1, with D possibly TRBD1 on 6 matching bases. The germline V gene encodes CDR1 LNHDA and CDR2 SQIVND (reference sequence). The CDR3 spans 12 residues. Trimming took 6 bases from V and 10 from J, leaving 15 bases between them. CDR3 nucleotides: TGTGCCAGTAGCCCGGACAGTCAAACAGCTTTCTTT. Protein sequence: CASSPDSQTAFF.

V usage is TRBV4-1 and J usage is TRBJ2-6; a weak D match, TRBD1 (6 bases). Trimming removed 1 base from V and 4 bases from J, with 17 bases in between. CDR1 and CDR2 (germline): MGHRA, YSYEKL. CDR3 size: 18 residues. CDR3 sequence (DNA): TGCGCCAGCAGCCAAGTGGCAGGGCAGGGGAACGGGGCCAACGTCCTGACTTTC. This encodes CASSQVAGQGNGANVLTF.

V usage is TRBV3-1 and J usage is TRBJ1-1, with a possible D match to TRBD1 (5 bases). This CDR3 spans 12 amino acids. V was pared by 3 bases and J by 11 bases, with 13 bases between. Germline V gene lookup returns CDR1 LGHDT and CDR2 YNNKEL (reference sequence). CDR3 bases: TGTGCCAGCAGCCAGAAGGGGTCGGAGGCTTTCTTT. Translating it yields CASSQKGSEAFF.

This clonotype has just a few counts. This chain uses TRBV29-1 with TRBJ1-2; D gene ambiguous. The CDR3 has 13 amino acids. Germline-derived CDR1 and CDR2 are SQVTM and ANQGSEA. The germline V and J ends were trimmed by 4 bases and 0 bases, with 9 bases remaining between them. The CDR3 loop is CSVARSTNYGYTF. In DNA, the CDR3 is TGCAGCGTTGCAAGGTCGACTAACTATGGCTACACCTTC.

The J gene is TRBJ2-5, the V gene TRBV7-9; D gene uncertain. The CDR3 length is 12 residues. Trimming removed 4 bases from V and 5 bases from J, with 8 bases in between. Looked up from germline, CDR1 is SEHNR and CDR2 is FQNEAQ (reference sequence). CDR3 bases: TGTGCCAGCAGCTGGGTGGGTGAGACCCAGTACTTC. Protein product: CASSWVGETQYF.

This clonotype has a handful of counts. This chain connects TRBV20-1 to TRBJ2-3, with TRBD2 matching over 9 bases. CDR3 length equals 14 residues. The germline V gene has CDR1 DFQATT and CDR2 SNEGSKA (reference sequence). J lost 0 bases, V lost 5 bases, and 3 bases had no gene match. This CDR3 reads CSASSGISTDTQYF. The DNA of the CDR3 is TGCAGTGCTTCTAGCGGGATCAGCACAGATACGCAGTATTTT.

This clonotype was counted only a few times. This chain joins TRBV12-3 or TRBV12-4 and TRBJ1-1, with D perhaps TRBD1 (5 bases). This CDR3 is 15 amino acids long. Trimming stripped 4 bases from V and 0 bases from J, with 12 bases between. The CDR3 loop reads CASSSQGTLNTEAFF. The CDR3 region has the DNA TGTGCCAGCAGTTCGCAGGGAACTTTGAACACTGAAGCTTTCTTT.